Below, 8 T cell receptor beta chains from the same sample are listed, as sequenced in a study of spatial heterogeneity in lung cancer. TCRdb fed the 5' RACE reads into MiXCR, producing one record per CDR3 protein. The sample includes more than 80,000 distinct CDR3 sequences, approximately 12% of them seen just once. Time point noted: sample taken at primary tumor resection. From tumor, nontumor lung or frozen PBMC, whole RNA was taken unsorted for sequencing. The input for sequencing was PBMCs, taken at surgery. These receptors all come from a male donor with early-stage non-small cell lung cancer.

This clonotype occurred a few times. The chain employs TRBV11-2 and TRBJ2-1; 8 bases map to TRBD1. Germline V CDR1 and CDR2: SGHAT, FQNNGV. The V gene end was trimmed by 4 bases and the J gene end by 7 bases; junction bases not matched to a gene: 6. The CDR3 extends over 14 amino acids. CDR3 amino acids: CASSSLGQVNEQFF. The CDR3 DNA reads as TGTGCCAGCAGCTCTTTGGGACAGGTAAATGAGCAGTTCTTC.

This clonotype was observed a handful of times. The V call is TRBV25-1, the J call TRBJ1-6; D unresolved. V lost 1 base, J lost 8 bases, and 6 bases lay in between. The CDR3 runs to 13 residues. Germline V gives CDR1 MGHDK, CDR2 SYGVNS. The CDR3 spells CASSELSHSPLHF. CDR3 coding DNA: TGTGCCAGCAGTGAATTATCCCATTCACCCCTCCACTTT.

With respect to this clonotype: Mismatch with germline at one junction end may stem from a read error. This chain uses TRBV19 with TRBJ1-5; D possibly corresponds to TRBD1 (5 bases). Germline assignment: CDR1 LNHDA and CDR2 SQIVND (reference sequence). The CDR3 contains 14 residues. CDR3 in DNA: TGTGCTAGTAGTATAGGGGCAGGGCCTCAGCCCCAGCATTTT. Translated: CASSIGAGPQPQHF. Based on the CDR3 plus reference TRBV19 and TRBJ1-5, the full variable domain is DGGITQSPKYLFRKEGQNVTLSCEQNLNHDAMYWYRQDPGQGLRLIYYSQIVNDFQKGDIAEGYSVSREKKESFPLTVTSAQKNPTAFYLCASSIGAGPQPQHFGDGTRLSIL.

This clonotype occurred a few times. The junction differs from germline at one of its ends, possibly a read error. This chain links TRBV3-1 with TRBJ2-5; D unclear. Germline V gene data show CDR1 as LGHDT and CDR2 as YNNKEL (reference sequence). The CDR3 length is 13 residues. Here the CDR3 DNA reads TGTGCAAGCAGCCAAGATCGCGGAGAGACCCAGTACTTC. Translating gives CASSQDRGETQYF.

This clonotype was observed at least ten times. The genes are TRBV7-3 and TRBJ2-2; perhaps D is TRBD1 or TRBD2 (5 bases each). V lost 4 bases and J 6 bases, leaving 18 bases between the germline ends. The CDR3 has 16 residues. CDR1 SGHTA and CDR2 FQGTGA come from the germline V gene. This CDR3 reads CASSSTGERDAGELFF. The CDR3 DNA reads as TGTGCCAGCAGCTCCACCGGGGAAAGGGACGCCGGGGAGCTGTTTTTT.

This clonotype was observed a handful of times. This chain connects TRBV7-9 to TRBJ2-7; D may match TRBD1 or TRBD2 (6 bases each). CDR3 length: 15 residues. Trimming took off 0 bases at V and 2 bases at J, with 11 bases between the two ends. Germline loops: CDR1 SEHNR, CDR2 FQNEAQ (reference sequence). The CDR3 is CASSLAVRGAYEQYF. For the CDR3, the DNA is TGTGCCAGCAGCTTAGCGGTGAGGGGGGCCTACGAGCAGTACTTC.

This clonotype was counted a few times. This chain connects TRBV9 to TRBJ2-3, with 7 nucleotides matching TRBD1. This CDR3 has 15 amino acids. Germline CDR1 reads SGDLS; CDR2 reads YYNGEE. After removal of 6 bases from V and 0 bases from J, the junction contained 7 bases not matched to a gene. CDR3 region: CASNPGGLSTDTQYF. For the CDR3, the DNA is TGTGCCAGCAACCCAGGGGGTCTTAGCACAGATACGCAGTATTTT.

This clonotype appeared a few times. V and J are TRBV18 and TRBJ2-1; the match to TRBD1 covers 10 bases. Germline CDR1 and CDR2: KGHSH and LQKENI. Trimming removed 1 base from V and 3 bases from J; junction bases left unmatched: 6. The CDR3 consists of 17 residues. The CDR3 here is CASSPLGQGSLYNEQFF. The CDR3 DNA reads as TGTGCCAGCTCACCACTGGGACAGGGGAGCCTCTACAATGAGCAGTTCTTC. The variable domain in full, with the rest retrieved from reference TRBV18 and TRBJ2-1, is NAGVMQNPRHLVRRRGQEARLRCSPMKGHSHVYWYRQLPEEGLKFMVYLQKENIIDESGMPKERFSAEFPKEGPSILRIQQVVRGDSAAYFCASSPLGQGSLYNEQFFGPGTRLTVL.